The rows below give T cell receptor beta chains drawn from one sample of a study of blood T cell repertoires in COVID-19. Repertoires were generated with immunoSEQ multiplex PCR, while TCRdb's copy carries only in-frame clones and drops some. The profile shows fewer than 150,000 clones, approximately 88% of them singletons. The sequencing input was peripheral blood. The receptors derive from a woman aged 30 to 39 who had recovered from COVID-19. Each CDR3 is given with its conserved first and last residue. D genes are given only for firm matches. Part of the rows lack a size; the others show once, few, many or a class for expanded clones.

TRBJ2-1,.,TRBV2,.,TGTGCCAGCAGCTCTGGGCATGAGCAGTTCTTC,CASSSGHEQFF
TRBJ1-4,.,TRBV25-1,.,TGTGCCAGCAGTGAAGGGTCGACAGGATCCAATGAAAAACTGTTTTTT,CASSEGSTGSNEKLFF
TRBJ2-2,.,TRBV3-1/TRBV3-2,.,TGTGCCAGCGGGAGCGGGGAGCTGTTTTTT,CASGSGELFF
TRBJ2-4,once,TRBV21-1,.,TGTGCCAGCAGCAAAATCCTTCGGTACTTC,CASSKILRYF
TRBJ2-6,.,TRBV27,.,TGTGCCAGCAGTCCAGACTCCTCTGGGGCCAACGTCCTGACTTTC,CASSPDSSGANVLTF
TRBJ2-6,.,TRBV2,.,TGTGCCAGCAGTGCCAGCTCTGGGGCCAACGTCCTGACTTTC,CASSASSGANVLTF
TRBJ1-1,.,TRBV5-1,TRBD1,TGCGCCAGCAGCTCCCGGACAGGGGACGGGACTGAAGCTTTCTTT,CASSSRTGDGTEAFF
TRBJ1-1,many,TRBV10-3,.,TGTGCCACCATCCAGGGCCCAACTCGGAAAGCTTTCTTT,CATIQGPTRKAFF
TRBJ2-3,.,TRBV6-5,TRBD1,TGTGCCAGCAGTTACCGCGACAGGGCCACAGATACGCAGTATTTT,CASSYRDRATDTQYF
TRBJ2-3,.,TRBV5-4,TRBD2,TGTGCCAGCAGTTCAGCCCCGGGAGGAAAGGGAGATACGCAGTATTTT,CASSSAPGGKGDTQYF
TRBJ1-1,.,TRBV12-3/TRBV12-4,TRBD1,TGTGCCAGCAGAGGACAGGGGGGCACTGAAGCTTTCTTT,CASRGQGGTEAFF
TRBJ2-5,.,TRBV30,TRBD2,TGTGCCTGGAGTGGGTCAATCTGGGGGGGGACCCAGTACTTC,CAWSGSIWGGTQYF
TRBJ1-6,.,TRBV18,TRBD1,TGTGCCAGCTCGCGACAGGGAAGTGGGTATAATTCACCCCTCCACTTT,CASSRQGSGYNSPLHF
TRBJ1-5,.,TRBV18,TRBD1,TGTGCCAGCTCGGGGACAGCCCAGGACCTCTATAGCAATCAGCCCCAGCATTTT,CASSGTAQDLYSNQPQHF
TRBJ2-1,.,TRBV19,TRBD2,TGTGCCAGTAGTTTTTGGACTAGCGGGGGTGAGCAGTTCTTC,CASSFWTSGGEQFF
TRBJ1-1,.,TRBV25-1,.,TGTGCCAGCAGTGAATCCCCGAGACACAACACTGAAGCTTTCTTT,CASSESPRHNTEAFF
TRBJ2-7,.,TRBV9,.,TGTGCCAGCAGCGTAGCTGACGGGGGAACTTACGAGCAGTACTTC,CASSVADGGTYEQYF
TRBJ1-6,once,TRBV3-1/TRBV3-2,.,TGTGCCAGCAGCCAACCTCCGAATTCACCCCTCCACTTT,CASSQPPNSPLHF
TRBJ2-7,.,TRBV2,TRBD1,TGTGCCAGCAGTGTTACAGGGGGCTCCGAGCAGTACTTC,CASSVTGGSEQYF
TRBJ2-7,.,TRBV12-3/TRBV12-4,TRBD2,TGTGCCAGCAGTCCGGGACTAGGTTACGAGCAGTACTTC,CASSPGLGYEQYF
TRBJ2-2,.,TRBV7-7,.,TGTGCTAGCAGCTCTTCAAGTTGGCCCGGGGAGCTGTTTTTT,CASSSSSWPGELFF
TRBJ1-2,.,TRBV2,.,TGTGCCAACTGGACAGAGTCATATGGCTACACCTTC,CANWTESYGYTF
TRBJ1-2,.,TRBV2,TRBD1,TGTGCCAGCACCCTGGACAGGGGGAAATATGGCTACACCTTC,CASTLDRGKYGYTF
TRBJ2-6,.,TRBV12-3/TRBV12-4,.,TGTGCCAGCAGTTTTCTTGGGGCCAACGTCCTGACTTTC,CASSFLGANVLTF
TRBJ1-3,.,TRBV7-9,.,TGTGCCAGCAGCTTAGAAGCAGGGGCGACCTCTGGAAACACCATATATTTT,CASSLEAGATSGNTIYF
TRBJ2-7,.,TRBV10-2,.,TGCGCCAGCAGTGAGAGAGGTCTCTCCTTGGCCTACGAGCAGTACTTC,CASSERGLSLAYEQYF
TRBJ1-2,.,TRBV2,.,TGTGCCAGCAATCTTCAGGGGTCCTATGGCTACACCTTC,CASNLQGSYGYTF
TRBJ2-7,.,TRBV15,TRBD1,TGTGCCACCAGCACCCGAGGCGGGACAGGAGACTACGAGCAGTACTTC,CATSTRGGTGDYEQYF
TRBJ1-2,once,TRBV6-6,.,TGTGCCAGCACTATGGGCAGAAACTATGGCTACACCTTC,CASTMGRNYGYTF
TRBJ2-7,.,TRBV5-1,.,TGCGCCAGCCGTCCGTCCGGGAGTGGTTACGAGCAGTACTTC,CASRPSGSGYEQYF
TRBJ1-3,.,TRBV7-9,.,TGTGCCACCCCCGGCGGACTGATCTCTGGAAACACCATATATTTT,CATPGGLISGNTIYF
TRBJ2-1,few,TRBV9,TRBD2,TGTGCCAGCTCAGTAGCGGGGTATGAGCAGTTCTTC,CASSVAGYEQFF
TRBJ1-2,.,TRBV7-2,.,TGTGCCAGCAGCCCGCTGGGGGGGGGCCCTAACTATGGCTACACCTTC,CASSPLGGGPNYGYTF
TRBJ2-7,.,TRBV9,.,TGTGCCAGCAGCGTAACGGGGATCCCCTACGAGCAGTACTTC,CASSVTGIPYEQYF
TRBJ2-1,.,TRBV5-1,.,TGCGCCAGCAGCTTGGCCGGAGACAATGAGCAGTTCTTC,CASSLAGDNEQFF
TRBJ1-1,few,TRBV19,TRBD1,TGTGCCAGTAGTATAGCGGACAGGGGAAGCACTGAAGCTTTCTTT,CASSIADRGSTEAFF
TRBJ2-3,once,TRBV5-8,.,TGTGCCAGCAGCTTGGGGACTAGAGGGGGGGATACGCAGTATTTT,CASSLGTRGGDTQYF
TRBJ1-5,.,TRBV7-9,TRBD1,TGTGCCAGCAGCCGACAGGGGGCCGGGGGTCAGCCCCAGCATTTT,CASSRQGAGGQPQHF
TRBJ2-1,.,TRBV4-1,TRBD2,TGCGCCAGCAGCCAAACTAGCGGGAGGGCCCGCGAGCAGTTCTTC,CASSQTSGRAREQFF
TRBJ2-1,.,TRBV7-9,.,TGTGCCAGCAGCTTAGAGTCAGGGCGTGTCAATGAGCAGTTCTTC,CASSLESGRVNEQFF
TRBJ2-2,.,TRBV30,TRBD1,TGTGCTGGGACAGGGGACACCGGGGAGCTGTTTTTT,CAGTGDTGELFF
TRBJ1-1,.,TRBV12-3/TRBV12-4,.,TGTGCCAGCAGTTTAGGTCGAGAGACTGAAGCTTTCTTT,CASSLGRETEAFF